This TCR beta chain is from a study of pediatric ulcerative colitis. As for the study in general: Most patients had pancolitis, and two had left-sided colitis. Findings and limits, study-wide: Two patients' blood samples yielded substantially fewer templates. Total lymphocyte DNA, not sorted subsets, was the template. Blood-rectal clonal overlap within each person was significantly higher in ulcerative colitis patients than controls.

Notes on this clone: Its antigen remains unknown.

V was pared by 6 bases and J by 3 bases, with 5 bases of the junction left unmatched. The CDR3 totals 13 residues. The V gene's germline CDR1 is SGHAT and CDR2 FQNNGV. The data were produced by immunoSEQ multiplex PCR, yet TCRdb's version contains in-frame clones alone and is incomplete. The sample holds 15,000 to 20,000 clones; around 70% are singletons and the top ten take roughly 3.6%. The rectum was sampled with one to two pinch biopsies at colonoscopy. The receptor's source is a girl between 5 and 17 years old with moderate ulcerative colitis. Sequenced: gut tissue. V usage is TRBV11-2 and J usage is TRBJ2-7, with 7 bases aligning to TRBD2. Here the CDR3 reads CASRYQRGYEQYF. The CDR3 DNA reads TGTGCCAGCAGATACCAGCGGGGCTACGAGCAGTACTTC.